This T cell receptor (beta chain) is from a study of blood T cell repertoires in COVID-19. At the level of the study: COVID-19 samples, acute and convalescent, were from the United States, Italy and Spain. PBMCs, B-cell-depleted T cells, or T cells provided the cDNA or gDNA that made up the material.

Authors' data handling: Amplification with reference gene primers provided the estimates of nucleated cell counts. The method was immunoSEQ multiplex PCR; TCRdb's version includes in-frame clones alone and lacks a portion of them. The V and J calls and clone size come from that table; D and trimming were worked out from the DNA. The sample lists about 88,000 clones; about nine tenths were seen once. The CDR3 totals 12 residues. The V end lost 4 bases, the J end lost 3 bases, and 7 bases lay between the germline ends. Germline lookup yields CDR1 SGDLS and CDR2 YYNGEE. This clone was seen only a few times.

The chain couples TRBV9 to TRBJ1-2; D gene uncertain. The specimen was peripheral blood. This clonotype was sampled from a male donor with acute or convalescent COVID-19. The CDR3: CASSPGDYGYTF. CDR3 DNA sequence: TGTGCCAGCAGCCCGGGAGACTATGGCTACACCTTC.